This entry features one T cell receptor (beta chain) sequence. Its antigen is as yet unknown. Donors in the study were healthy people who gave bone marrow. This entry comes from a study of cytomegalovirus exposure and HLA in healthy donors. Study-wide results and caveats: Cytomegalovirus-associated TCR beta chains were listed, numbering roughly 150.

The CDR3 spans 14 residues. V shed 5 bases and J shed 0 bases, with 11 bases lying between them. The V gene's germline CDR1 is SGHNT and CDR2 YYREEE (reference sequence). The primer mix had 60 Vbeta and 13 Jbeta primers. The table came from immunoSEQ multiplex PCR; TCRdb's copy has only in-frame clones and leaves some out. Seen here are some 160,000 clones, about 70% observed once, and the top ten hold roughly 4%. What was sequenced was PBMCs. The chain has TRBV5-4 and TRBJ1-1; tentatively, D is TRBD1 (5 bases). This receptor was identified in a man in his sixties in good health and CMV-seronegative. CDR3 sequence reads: CASRWWDLNTEAFF. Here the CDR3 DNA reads TGTGCCAGCAGGTGGTGGGACTTGAACACTGAAGCTTTCTTT.